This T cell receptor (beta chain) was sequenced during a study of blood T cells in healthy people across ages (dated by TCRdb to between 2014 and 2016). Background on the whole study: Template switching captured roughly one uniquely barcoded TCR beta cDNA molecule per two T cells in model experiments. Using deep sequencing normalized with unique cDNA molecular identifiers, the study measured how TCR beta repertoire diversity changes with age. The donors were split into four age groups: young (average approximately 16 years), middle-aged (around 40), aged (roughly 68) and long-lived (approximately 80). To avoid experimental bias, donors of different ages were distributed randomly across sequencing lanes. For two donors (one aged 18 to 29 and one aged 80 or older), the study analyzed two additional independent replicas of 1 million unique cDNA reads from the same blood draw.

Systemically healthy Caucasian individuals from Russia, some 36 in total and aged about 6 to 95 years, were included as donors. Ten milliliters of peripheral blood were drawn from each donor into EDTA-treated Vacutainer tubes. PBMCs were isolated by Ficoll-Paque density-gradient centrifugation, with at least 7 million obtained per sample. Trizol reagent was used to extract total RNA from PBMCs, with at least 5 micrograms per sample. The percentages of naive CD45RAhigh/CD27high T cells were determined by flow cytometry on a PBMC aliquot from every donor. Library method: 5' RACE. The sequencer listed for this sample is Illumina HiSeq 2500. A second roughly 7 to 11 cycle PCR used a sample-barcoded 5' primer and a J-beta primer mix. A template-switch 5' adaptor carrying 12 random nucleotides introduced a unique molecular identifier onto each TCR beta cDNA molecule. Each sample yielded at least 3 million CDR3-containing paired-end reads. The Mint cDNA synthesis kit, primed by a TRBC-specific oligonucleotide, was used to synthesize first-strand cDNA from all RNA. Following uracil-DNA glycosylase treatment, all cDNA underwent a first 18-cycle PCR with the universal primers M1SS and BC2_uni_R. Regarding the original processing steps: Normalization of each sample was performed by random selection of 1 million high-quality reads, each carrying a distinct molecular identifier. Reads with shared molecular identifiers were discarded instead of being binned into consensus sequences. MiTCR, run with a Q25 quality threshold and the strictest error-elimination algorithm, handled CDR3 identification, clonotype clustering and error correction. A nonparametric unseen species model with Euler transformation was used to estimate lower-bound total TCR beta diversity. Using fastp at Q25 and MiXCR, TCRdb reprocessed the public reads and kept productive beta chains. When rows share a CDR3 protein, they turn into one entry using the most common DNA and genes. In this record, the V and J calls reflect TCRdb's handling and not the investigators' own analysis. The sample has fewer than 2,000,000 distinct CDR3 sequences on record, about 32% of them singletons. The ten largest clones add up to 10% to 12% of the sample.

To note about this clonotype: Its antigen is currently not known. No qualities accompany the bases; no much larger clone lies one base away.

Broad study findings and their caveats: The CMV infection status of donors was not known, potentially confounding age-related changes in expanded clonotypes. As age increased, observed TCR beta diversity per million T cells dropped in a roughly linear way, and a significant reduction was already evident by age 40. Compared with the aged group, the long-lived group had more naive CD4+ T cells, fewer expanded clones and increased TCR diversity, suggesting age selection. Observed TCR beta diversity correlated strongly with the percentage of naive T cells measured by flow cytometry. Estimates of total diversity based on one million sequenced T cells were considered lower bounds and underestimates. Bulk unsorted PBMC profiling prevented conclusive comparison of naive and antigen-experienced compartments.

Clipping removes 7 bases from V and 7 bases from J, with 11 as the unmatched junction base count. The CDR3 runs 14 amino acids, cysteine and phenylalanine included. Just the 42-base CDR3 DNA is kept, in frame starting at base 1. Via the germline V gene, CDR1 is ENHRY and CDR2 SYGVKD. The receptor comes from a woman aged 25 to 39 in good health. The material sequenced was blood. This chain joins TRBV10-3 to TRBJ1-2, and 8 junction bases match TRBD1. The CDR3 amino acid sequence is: CAITGTGTGGGYTF. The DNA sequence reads TGTGCCATCACTGGAACCGGGACAGGAGGTGGCTACACCTTC.